The next 28 T cell receptor beta chains were all read from a single sample in a study of T cell repertoires in cytomegalovirus infection. TCRdb ran MiXCR on the reads and lists one entry per CDR3 protein. The repertoire holds approximately 250,000 distinct CDR3 sequences, with 9% to 15% as singletons. Sequencing used PBMCs. These receptor sequences come from a human donor in good health (CMV status not recorded). Some clones in this sample may be carry-over from other donors' samples.

This clonotype was observed many times. J is TRBJ2-4 and V is TRBV7-2; 8 bases are shared with TRBD2. V lost 4 bases to trimming and J lost 2 bases; unmatched junction nucleotides: 4. CDR1 and CDR2 (germline): SGHTA, FQGNSA. The CDR3 loop spans 15 amino acids. The DNA of the CDR3 is TGTGCCAGCAGCTCTAGCGGGTCGACCAAAAACATTCAGTACTTC. It is translated as CASSSSGSTKNIQYF.

This clonotype showed up many times. The rearrangement links TRBV6-2 or TRBV6-3 to TRBJ1-1, with D unclear. CDR1 is MNHEY, CDR2 SVGEGT, per germline. This CDR3 spans 15 amino acids. V lost 6 bases to trimming and J lost 1 base, with 15 bases between them. As DNA, the CDR3 is TGTGCCAGCAGCTTCACCTCTACAGCGAACACTGAAGCTTTCTTT. Amino acids: CASSFTSTANTEAFF.

This clonotype was counted ten times or more. The CDR3 DNA reads as TGTGCCAGCAGCTTAGCTAGCGGGGGGGCAGGTACCGGGGAGCTGTTTTTT. This gives the protein CASSLASGGAGTGELFF. The rearrangement links TRBV7-2 to TRBJ2-2, with TRBD2 matching 11 bases. Germline CDR1 reads SGHTA; CDR2 reads FQGNSA. V was clipped by 0 bases and J by 5 bases; unmatched bases: 5. The CDR3 has 17 amino acids.

The chain links TRBV13 to TRBJ2-1; D might be TRBD2 (7 bases). The V gene's germline CDR1 is PRHDT and CDR2 FYEKMQ (reference sequence). Trimming stripped 2 bases from V and 10 bases from J, with 27 bases between. This CDR3 is built from 18 residues. The CDR3 is CASSLRLADPVGAGEQFF. The CDR3 DNA reads TGTGCCAGCAGCTTACGGCTAGCGGACCCCGTGGGGGCCGGAGAGCAGTTCTTC.

Ten or more counts support this clonotype. The chain links TRBV5-1 to TRBJ1-5; D is ambiguous. From germline, CDR1 is SGHRS and CDR2 YFSETQ. The V end was cut by 7 bases, the J end by 0 bases, with 8 bases between. The CDR3 runs to 13 residues. The CDR3 here is CASWTDSNQPQHF. The CDR3 DNA sequence: TGCGCCAGCTGGACGGATAGCAATCAGCCCCAGCATTTT.

This clonotype was found many times. The J gene is TRBJ2-7, the V gene TRBV12-3 or TRBV12-4; 10 bases are shared with TRBD2. The CDR3 is made up of 14 amino acids. V lost 7 bases and J lost 3; bases outside the gene matches: 6. CDR3 sequence: CASTPGLADYEQYF. The CDR3 DNA reads as TGTGCCAGCACCCCCGGACTAGCGGACTACGAGCAGTACTTC.

This clonotype has at least ten counts. This chain links TRBV7-3 with TRBJ2-1; D is possibly TRBD1 or TRBD2 (5 bases each). The germline gives CDR1 SGHTA, CDR2 FQGTGA. Trimming took 2 bases from V and 10 from J, leaving 18 bases between them. This CDR3 is 15 amino acids long. The CDR3 DNA sequence: TGTGCCAGCAGCTTAGCAGGGTACGCTGGGGGAGAGCAGTTCTTC. Translation gives CASSLAGYAGGEQFF.

The chain couples TRBV12-3 or TRBV12-4 to TRBJ2-1; possibly TRBD1 or TRBD2 for D (5 bases each). Trimming took 7 bases from V and 4 from J, leaving 14 bases between them. CDR3 length: 14 amino acids. The CDR3 spells CASIGGASYNEQFF. In nucleotides, the CDR3 is TGTGCCAGCATTGGGGGAGCCAGTTACAATGAGCAGTTCTTC.

The table lists this clonotype with many counts. The chain employs TRBV7-3 and TRBJ2-1, with TRBD2 matching over 7 bases. Germline V gives CDR1 SGHTA, CDR2 FQGTGA. Trimming took 5 bases from V and 3 from J; bases not matched to a gene: 7. This CDR3 has 15 amino acids. CDR3 amino acids: CASSTDGLVYNEQFF. As DNA, the CDR3 is TGTGCCAGCAGCACAGATGGACTAGTCTACAATGAGCAGTTCTTC. The variable domain in full, with the rest retrieved from reference TRBV7-3 and TRBJ2-1, is GAGVSQTPSNKVTEKGKYVELRCDPISGHTALYWYRQSLGQGPEFLIYFQGTGAADDSGLPNDRFFAVRPEGSVSTLKIQRTERGDSAVYLCASSTDGLVYNEQFFGPGTRLTVL.

Concerning this clonotype: One junction end does not reproduce the germline sequence, and a read error may be involved. The chain uses TRBV4-1 and TRBJ2-1; no clear D. The CDR3 runs 16 residues. CDR1 and CDR2 (germline): MGHRA, YSYEKL. CDR3 nucleotide sequence: TGTGCCAGCAGCCAAGAGAAGGCCGGCTCCTACAATGAGCAGTTCTTC. Its protein product is CASSQEKAGSYNEQFF.

V usage is TRBV3-1 and J usage is TRBJ1-4, with 7 bases matching TRBD1. V shed 6 bases, J shed 4 bases, and the junction held 5 bases outside the gene matches. CDR1 and CDR2 from the germline V gene are LGHDT and YNNKEL (reference sequence). This CDR3 is built from 14 residues. CDR3 amino acids: CASRVQGGNEKLFF. The CDR3 DNA reads as TGTGCCAGCAGGGTTCAGGGGGGTAATGAAAAACTGTTTTTT.

This clonotype showed up many times. The CDR3 sequence is CASSLGLRDGGTEAFF. The CDR3 DNA follows: TGTGCCAGCAGCTTAGGGCTCAGGGATGGGGGCACTGAAGCTTTCTTT. The chain links TRBV7-2 to TRBJ1-1; the D gene is possibly TRBD1 (5 bases). Trimming took 1 base from V and 4 from J, leaving 16 bases between them. The CDR3 runs 16 residues. CDR1 is SGHTA, CDR2 FQGNSA, per germline.

This clonotype was detected many times. The genes are TRBV28 and TRBJ2-1; 8 bases match TRBD2. In germline, CDR1 is MDHEN, CDR2 SYDVKM. V dropped 7 bases and J dropped 6; count of bases not matched to a gene: 5. The length of the CDR3 is 13 residues. The CDR3 sequence is CASTGTRVNEQFF. As DNA, the CDR3 is TGTGCCAGCACCGGGACTAGGGTCAATGAGCAGTTCTTC.

This clonotype was detected a few times. The J gene is TRBJ1-1, the V gene TRBV6-4, with D unclear. The CDR3 loop spans 13 amino acids. With 3 bases removed from V and 1 base from J, the gap between germline ends came to 6 bases. Germline CDR1 is MRHNA and CDR2 is SNTAGT. The CDR3 spells CASSETRNTEAFF. The CDR3 nucleotides read TGTGCCAGCAGTGAAACCCGGAACACTGAAGCTTTCTTT.

This clonotype was counted at least ten times. The V call is TRBV11-1, the J call TRBJ2-2; TRBD1 might be the D (5 bases). Deletions cut 5 bases from V and 3 bases from J, with 19 bases between. Germline-derived CDR1 and CDR2 are SGHAT and FQDESV (reference sequence). The CDR3 covers 17 residues. The CDR3, as DNA: TGTGCCAGCAGCCCGGGCCAGGGAAGAGGCCACACCGGGGAGCTGTTTTTT. Protein sequence: CASSPGQGRGHTGELFF. The entire variable domain, with the rest obtained from reference TRBV11-1 and TRBJ2-2, is as follows: EAEVAQSPRYKITEKSQAVAFWCDPISGHATLYWYRQILGQGPELLVQFQDESVVDDSQLPKDRFSAERLKGVDSTLKIQPAELGDSAMYLCASSPGQGRGHTGELFFGEGSRLTVL.

The rearrangement joins TRBV6-2 or TRBV6-3 to TRBJ2-1; 9 bases line up with TRBD2. This CDR3 has 16 amino acids. CDR1 and CDR2 (germline): MNHEY, SVGEGT. The junction had 13 bases not matched to a gene; V was cut back by 2 bases and J by 11 bases. CDR3 in DNA: TGTGCCAGCAGTTACCCAGGACAGTCGACTAGCGGCAAGCAGTTCTTC. Encoded protein: CASSYPGQSTSGKQFF.

A word on this clonotype: A read error may produce the germline difference seen at one junction end. The gene calls are TRBV6-6 and TRBJ1-3, with 8 nucleotides matching TRBD1. The CDR3 sequence is 16 residues long. The germline V gene has CDR1 MNHNY and CDR2 SVGAGI (reference sequence). The CDR3: CASSYSDRVSGSTIYF. CDR3 in DNA: TGTGCCAGCAGTTACTCGGACAGGGTATCCGGAAGCACCATATATTTT.

In this sample, this clonotype turned up many times. The chain is built from TRBV6-1 and TRBJ1-6; possible D gene TRBD1, 6 bases. CDR1 MNHNS and CDR2 SASEGT come from the germline V gene. The CDR3 contains 14 residues. The V gene lost 10 bases and the J gene lost 6 bases, with 16 bases spanning the gap. The CDR3 is CATLWGRTNSPLHF. The DNA for the CDR3 is TGTGCCACCCTTTGGGGGCGAACTAATTCACCCCTCCACTTT.

The table lists this clonotype with many counts. The rearrangement uses TRBV10-2 and TRBJ1-4, with no clear D. Germline V CDR1 and CDR2: WSHSY, SAAADI. The CDR3 sequence is 12 residues long. Deletions cut 4 bases from V and 6 bases from J, with 6 bases between. CDR3 loop: CASSGPDEKLFF. CDR3 DNA sequence: TGCGCCAGCAGTGGGCCCGATGAAAAACTGTTTTTT.

The rearrangement uses TRBV15 and TRBJ2-3; D may be TRBD2 (5 bases). Germline V gives CDR1 LNHNV, CDR2 YYDKDF (reference sequence). There are 14 residues in the CDR3. The V end lost 5 bases, the J end lost 4 bases, and 13 bases lay between the germline ends. In nucleotides, the CDR3 is TGTGCCACCAGCGAGAGCGGACGGTCAGATACGCAGTATTTT. Protein product: CATSESGRSDTQYF.

The chain combines TRBV7-3 with TRBJ1-1, with D possibly matching TRBD1 (6 bases). The germline V gene has CDR1 SGHTA and CDR2 FQGTGA. V was pared by 5 bases and J by 0 bases, with 16 bases between. CDR3 length equals 16 residues. CDR3 amino acids: CASSPSGGTLNTEAFF. In nucleotides, the CDR3 is TGTGCCAGCAGCCCTTCTGGAGGGACACTGAACACTGAAGCTTTCTTT.

This clonotype was recorded many times. The chain joins TRBV28 to TRBJ1-5; 7 positions agree with TRBD1. V lost 4 bases to trimming and J lost 5 bases; unmatched junction nucleotides: 8. Germline values: CDR1 MDHEN, CDR2 SYDVKM. The CDR3 is 15 amino acids. Written as DNA, the CDR3 is TGTGCCAGCAGTTCGACAGGGAATGGGTATCAGCCCCAGCATTTT. As protein: CASSSTGNGYQPQHF.

In its sample, this clonotype was seen a few times. The V gene is TRBV20-1, the J gene TRBJ2-7; possibly TRBD1 for D (5 bases). The V end was cut by 8 bases, the J end by 2 bases, with 19 bases between. The CDR3 consists of 14 residues. The germline V gene encodes CDR1 DFQATT and CDR2 SNEGSKA (reference sequence). The CDR3 sequence is CSPQLVGATYEQYF. CDR3 in DNA: TGCAGTCCACAACTCGTTGGGGCCACCTACGAGCAGTACTTC.

There are a few counts of this clonotype. V gene TRBV20-1 combines with J gene TRBJ2-6; D perhaps matches TRBD1 (6 bases). The CDR3 totals 18 residues. Trimming stripped 0 bases from V and 1 base from J, with 16 bases between. The germline gives CDR1 DFQATT, CDR2 SNEGSKA (reference sequence). The CDR3 DNA is TGCAGTGCTAGAGATGATCGGGACACCCGATCTGGGGCCAACGTCCTGACTTTC. This sequence encodes CSARDDRDTRSGANVLTF.

This clonotype has at least ten counts. The chain joins TRBV7-2 to TRBJ2-5, with 7 nucleotides matching TRBD2. CDR1 SGHTA and CDR2 FQGNSA come from the germline V gene. Trimming at V came to 1 base and at J to 4 bases, leaving 3 bases not matched to a gene. CDR3 length: 14 amino acids. CDR3 coding DNA: TGTGCCAGCAGCTTAGTGGGAGGGCGAGAGACCCAGTACTTC. Its translation is CASSLVGGRETQYF.

This clonotype was recorded a few times. The gene calls are TRBV19 and TRBJ2-5; D gene unclear. V shed 4 bases and J shed 1 base, with 7 bases lying between them. The V gene's germline CDR1 is LNHDA and CDR2 SQIVND (reference sequence). CDR3 length: 13 residues. The CDR3 here is CASSRASQETQYF. CDR3 bases: TGTGCCAGTAGTAGAGCTTCCCAAGAGACCCAGTACTTC.

This clonotype has a single count. CDR3 nucleotide sequence: TGCGCCAGCAGCCAAGATCTCACGGTCCACTTT. Encoded protein: CASSQDLTVHF. The chain couples TRBV4-1 to TRBJ1-6; D call uncertain. This CDR3 is built from 11 residues. Between the trimmed V and J ends, which lost 0 bases and 17 bases, there was a span of 8 bases. Germline CDR1 MGHRA, CDR2 YSYEKL.

The rearrangement joins TRBV5-6 to TRBJ2-1; 8 bases line up with TRBD1. The CDR3 sequence is 12 residues long. Germline V lookup: CDR1 SGHDT, CDR2 YYEEEE. V was pared by 2 bases and J by 14 bases, with 6 bases of the junction left unmatched. As DNA, the CDR3 is TGTGCCAGCAGCTTACAGACAGGGGTTAAGTTCTTC. It specifies CASSLQTGVKFF.